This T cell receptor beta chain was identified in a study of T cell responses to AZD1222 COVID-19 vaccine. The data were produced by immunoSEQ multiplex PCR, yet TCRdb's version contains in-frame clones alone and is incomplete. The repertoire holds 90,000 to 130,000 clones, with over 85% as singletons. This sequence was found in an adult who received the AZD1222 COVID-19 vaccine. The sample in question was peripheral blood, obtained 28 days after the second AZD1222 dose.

The CDR3 nucleotides read TGTGCCAGTAGTATGGGGCAGGACTATGGCTACACCTTC. It yields the protein CASSMGQDYGYTF. The chain carries TRBV19 and TRBJ1-2; a weak D match, TRBD1 (5 bases). The CDR3 loop spans 13 amino acids. Trimming left V 3 bases short and J 3 bases short, with 8 bases between. Germline CDR1 is LNHDA and CDR2 is SQIVND (reference sequence).